This T cell receptor (beta chain) was documented in a study of beta chain features in type 1 diabetes. At the level of the study: Healthy donors, compared against patients, showed similar age, gender and cell yields. Overall study results and limits: At VDJ recombination sites, type 1 diabetes patients had fewer insertions and more deleted nucleotides.

Expressed TCRB transcripts got sequenced, as all isolated RNA was reverse transcribed. Assay: immunoSEQ multiplex PCR; the TCRdb copy retains only in-frame clones and omits some. Here the sample spans just over 600,000 clones, about a sixth being singletons. In its sample, this clone was seen a few times. The antigen is unknown. Researchers reported sorting CD4+ naive, central memory, regulatory and stem cell-like memory cells via CD45RO/CCR7/CD25/CD127/CD95/CD27. Material for sequencing was naive CD4+ T cells from blood. This sequence originates from a man aged 18 to 29 in good health.

CDR3 DNA sequence: TGTGCTAGTGGTTTCGTGGCAGGGTTGATGAACACTGAAGCTTTCTTT. This sequence encodes CASGFVAGLMNTEAFF. The chain joins TRBV12-5 to TRBJ1-1, with TRBD1 as a possible D gene (5 bases). This CDR3 is built from 16 residues. The V end lost 3 bases, the J end lost 0 bases, and 14 bases lay between the germline ends. CDR1 and CDR2 from the germline V gene are LGHNT and FRNRAP.